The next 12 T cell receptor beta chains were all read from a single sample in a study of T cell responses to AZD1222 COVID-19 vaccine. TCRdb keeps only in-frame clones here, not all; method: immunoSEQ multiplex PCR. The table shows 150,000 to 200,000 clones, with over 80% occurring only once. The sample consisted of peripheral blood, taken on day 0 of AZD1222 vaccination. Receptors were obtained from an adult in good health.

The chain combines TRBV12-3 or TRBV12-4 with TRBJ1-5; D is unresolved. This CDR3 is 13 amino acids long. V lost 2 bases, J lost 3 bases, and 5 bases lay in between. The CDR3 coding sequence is TGTGCCAGCAGTTTACGGGACAATCAGCCCCAGCATTTT. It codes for CASSLRDNQPQHF.

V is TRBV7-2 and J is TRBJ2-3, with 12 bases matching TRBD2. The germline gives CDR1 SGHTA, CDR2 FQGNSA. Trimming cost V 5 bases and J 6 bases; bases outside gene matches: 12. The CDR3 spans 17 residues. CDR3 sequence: CASSPPSGRAREDTQYF. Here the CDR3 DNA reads TGTGCCAGCAGCCCCCCTAGCGGGAGGGCCCGGGAGGATACGCAGTATTTT. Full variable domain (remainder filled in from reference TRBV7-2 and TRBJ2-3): GAGVSQSPSNKVTEKGKDVELRCDPISGHTALYWYRQSLGQGLEFLIYFQGNSAPDKSGLPSDRFSAERTGGSVSTLTIQRTQQEDSAVYLCASSPPSGRAREDTQYFGPGTRLTVL.

The CDR3 nucleotides read TGTGCCAGCAGCCAAGATCTGGTGAGGGGCCAAGAGACCCAGTACTTC. Its translation: CASSQDLVRGQETQYF. This chain joins TRBV4-2 and TRBJ2-5; either TRBD1 or TRBD2 may supply D (5 bases each). In germline, CDR1 is LGHNA, CDR2 YNFKEQ. The CDR3 covers 16 residues. V lost 0 bases and J 1 base, leaving 12 bases between the germline ends.

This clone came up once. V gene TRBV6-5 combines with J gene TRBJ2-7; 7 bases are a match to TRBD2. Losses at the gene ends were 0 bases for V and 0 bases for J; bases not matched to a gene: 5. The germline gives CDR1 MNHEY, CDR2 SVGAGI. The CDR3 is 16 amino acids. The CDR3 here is CASSYSWGGTSYEQYF. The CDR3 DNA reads TGTGCCAGCAGTTACTCGTGGGGAGGGACCTCCTACGAGCAGTACTTC.

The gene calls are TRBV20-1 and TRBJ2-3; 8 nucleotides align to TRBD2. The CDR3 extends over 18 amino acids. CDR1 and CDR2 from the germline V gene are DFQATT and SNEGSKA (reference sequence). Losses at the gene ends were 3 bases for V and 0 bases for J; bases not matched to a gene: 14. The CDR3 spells CSASPPSSSGPSTDTQYF. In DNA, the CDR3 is TGCAGTGCTAGTCCCCCCTCTTCTAGCGGGCCAAGCACAGATACGCAGTATTTT.

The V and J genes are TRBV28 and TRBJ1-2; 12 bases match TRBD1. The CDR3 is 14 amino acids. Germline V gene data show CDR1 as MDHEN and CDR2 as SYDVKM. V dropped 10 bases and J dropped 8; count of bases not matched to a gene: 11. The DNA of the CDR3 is TGTGCCACCGGGACAGGGGGCCTAAATTTGGGCTACACCTTC. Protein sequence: CATGTGGLNLGYTF.

This chain's CDR3 is CASKVVGRRFSYGYTF. In nucleotides, the CDR3 is TGTGCCAGCAAAGTAGTAGGCAGGAGGTTTTCGTATGGCTACACCTTC. The rearrangement uses TRBV19 and TRBJ1-2; D ambiguous. Trimming took 9 bases from V and 5 from J, leaving 25 bases between them. Germline assignment: CDR1 LNHDA and CDR2 SQIVND (reference sequence). This CDR3 spans 16 amino acids.

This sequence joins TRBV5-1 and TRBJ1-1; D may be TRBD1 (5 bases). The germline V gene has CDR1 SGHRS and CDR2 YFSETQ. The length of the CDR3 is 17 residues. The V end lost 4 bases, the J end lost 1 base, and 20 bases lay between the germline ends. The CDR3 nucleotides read TGCGCCAGCAGCCCCCATCTCTTCGGGACGGGGAACACTGAAGCTTTCTTT. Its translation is CASSPHLFGTGNTEAFF.

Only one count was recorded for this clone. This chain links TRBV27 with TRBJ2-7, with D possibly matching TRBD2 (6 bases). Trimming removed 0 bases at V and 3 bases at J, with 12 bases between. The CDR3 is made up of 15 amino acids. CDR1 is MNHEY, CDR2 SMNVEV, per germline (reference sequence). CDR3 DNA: TGTGCCAGCAGTTTATCAGTAGCGGAGTTCTACGAGCAGTACTTC. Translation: CASSLSVAEFYEQYF.

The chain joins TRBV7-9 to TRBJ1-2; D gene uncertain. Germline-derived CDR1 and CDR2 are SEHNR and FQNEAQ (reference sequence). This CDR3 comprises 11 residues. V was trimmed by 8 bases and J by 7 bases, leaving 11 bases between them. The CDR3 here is CASLTGRGYTF. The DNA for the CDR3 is TGTGCCAGCCTCACCGGGCGTGGCTACACCTTC.

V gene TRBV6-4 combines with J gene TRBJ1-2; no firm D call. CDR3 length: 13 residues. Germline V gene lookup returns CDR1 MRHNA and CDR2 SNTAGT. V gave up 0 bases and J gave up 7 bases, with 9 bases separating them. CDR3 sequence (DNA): TGTGCCAGCAGTGACTCGGATGGGGTTGGCTACACCTTC. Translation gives CASSDSDGVGYTF.

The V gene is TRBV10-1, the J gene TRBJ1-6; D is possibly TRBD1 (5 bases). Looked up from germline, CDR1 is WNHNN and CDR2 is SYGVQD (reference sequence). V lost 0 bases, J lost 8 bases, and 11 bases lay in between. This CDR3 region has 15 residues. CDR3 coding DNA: TGCGCCAGCAGTGAGTCGGCAGGGAGGTATTCACCCCTCCACTTT. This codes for CASSESAGRYSPLHF.